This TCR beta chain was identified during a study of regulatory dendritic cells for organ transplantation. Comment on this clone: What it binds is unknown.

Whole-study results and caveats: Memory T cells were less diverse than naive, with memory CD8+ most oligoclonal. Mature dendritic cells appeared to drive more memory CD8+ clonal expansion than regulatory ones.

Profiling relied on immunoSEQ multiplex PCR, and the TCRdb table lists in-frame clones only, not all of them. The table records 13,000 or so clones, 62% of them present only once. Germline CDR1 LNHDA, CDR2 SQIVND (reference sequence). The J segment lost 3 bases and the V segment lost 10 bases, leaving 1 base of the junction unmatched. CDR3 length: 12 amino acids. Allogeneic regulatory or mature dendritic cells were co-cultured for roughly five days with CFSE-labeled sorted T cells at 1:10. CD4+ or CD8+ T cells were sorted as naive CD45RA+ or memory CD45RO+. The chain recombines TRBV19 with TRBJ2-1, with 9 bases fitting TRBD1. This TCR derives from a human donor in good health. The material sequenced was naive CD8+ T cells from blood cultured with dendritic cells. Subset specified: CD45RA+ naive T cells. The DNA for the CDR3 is TGTGCCACGGGACAGGGCTACAATGAGCAGTTCTTC. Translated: CATGQGYNEQFF. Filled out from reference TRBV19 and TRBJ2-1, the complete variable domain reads DGGITQSPKYLFRKEGQNVTLSCEQNLNHDAMYWYRQDPGQGLRLIYYSQIVNDFQKGDIAEGYSVSREKKESFPLTVTSAQKNPTAFYLCATGQGYNEQFFGPGTRLTVL.